These T cell receptor beta chains were read from a single sample in a study of siplizumab effects on memory and regulatory T cells. Generated by immunoSEQ multiplex PCR, the TCRdb table keeps only in-frame clones and is missing some. The sample consists of approximately 50,000 clones, about 93% of them appearing once. The sequencing sample was made of CD8+ T cells sorted from blood. Receptors were obtained from a human donor in good health. The CDR3 runs from the conserved cysteine through the conserved F or W. D genes are given only for firm matches. Size tells how often a clone was seen (once, few, many) or the class of an expanded clone, and some rows leave it out.

TRBJ2-3 | . | TRBV9 | . | CASSVVSPDTQYF | TGTGCCAGCAGCGTAGTGAGTCCAGATACGCAGTATTTT
TRBJ1-5 | TRBD1 | TRBV28 | . | CASSLGQGHQPQHF | TGTGCCAGCAGCTTAGGACAGGGACATCAGCCCCAGCATTTT
TRBJ1-1 | TRBD1 | TRBV28 | once | CASSLIRTGLPEAFF | TGTGCCAGCAGTTTAATAAGGACAGGTCTACCTGAAGCTTTCTTT
TRBJ2-3 | TRBD2 | TRBV27 | . | CASIRSGGRATDTQYF | TGTGCCAGCATTAGGTCAGGCGGGAGGGCTACAGATACGCAGTATTTT
TRBJ2-5 | . | TRBV6-5 | . | CASTTGGGLQETQYF | TGTGCCAGCACCACAGGGGGGGGGCTCCAAGAGACCCAGTACTTC
TRBJ2-3 | . | TRBV7-8 | . | CASSLDSAKPSTDTQYF | TGTGCCAGCAGCTTAGATTCGGCTAAACCTAGCACAGATACGCAGTATTTT
TRBJ2-3 | . | TRBV27 | . | CASSLGTDTQYF | TGTGCCAGCAGTTTAGGCACAGATACGCAGTATTTT
TRBJ1-2 | TRBD1 | TRBV11-2 | . | CASSFDRGPYYGYTF | TGTGCCAGCAGCTTCGACAGGGGCCCCTACTATGGCTACACCTTC
TRBJ2-1 | TRBD2 | TRBV6-1 | medium-sized | CASSEEAGGRYNEQFF | TGTGCCAGCAGTGAAGAGGCGGGAGGGAGATACAATGAGCAGTTCTTC
TRBJ2-5 | TRBD2 | TRBV5-6 | . | CASSLKLAEETQYF | TGTGCCAGCAGCTTGAAACTAGCGGAAGAGACCCAGTACTTC
TRBJ1-5 | . | TRBV6-1 | . | CASSEEEGSNQPQHF | TGTGCCAGCAGTGAAGAAGAGGGAAGCAATCAGCCCCAGCATTTT
TRBJ1-4 | . | TRBV28 | . | CASSSGPPNEKLFF | TGTGCCAGCAGTTCCGGGCCTCCTAATGAAAAACTGTTTTTT
TRBJ2-7 | . | TRBV28 | . | CASSSINQGYEQYF | TGTGCCAGCAGTTCGATAAACCAGGGCTACGAGCAGTACTTC
TRBJ2-1 | TRBD1 | TRBV6-1 | . | CASSPLGQESNEQFF | TGTGCCAGCAGTCCCCTCGGACAGGAAAGCAATGAGCAGTTCTTC
TRBJ1-2 | . | TRBV7-9 | . | CASSLKERGAGYGYTF | TGTGCCAGCAGCTTAAAGGAAAGGGGGGCCGGCTATGGCTACACCTTC
TRBJ2-2 | TRBD1 | TRBV6-4 | once | CASGTDTGELFF | TGTGCCAGCGGGACAGACACCGGGGAGCTGTTTTTT
TRBJ1-1 | . | TRBV19 | few | CASSERLNTEAFF | TGTGCCAGTAGTGAACGCCTTAACACTGAAGCTTTCTTT
TRBJ1-1 | . | TRBV5-6 | . | CASSPPTQGNTEAFF | TGTGCCAGCAGCCCCCCCACACAGGGGAACACTGAAGCTTTCTTT
TRBJ2-5 | TRBD2 | TRBV13 | once | CASSLLAGAETQYF | TGTGCCAGCAGCTTGCTTGCGGGAGCAGAGACCCAGTACTTC
TRBJ1-2 | . | TRBV28 | . | CASSHPGGDNYGYTF | TGTGCCAGCAGTCACCCCGGGGGGGATAACTATGGCTACACCTTC
TRBJ1-1 | TRBD1 | TRBV5-1 | . | CASSLVQGGTEAFF | TGCGCCAGCAGCTTGGTGCAGGGGGGCACTGAAGCTTTCTTT
TRBJ2-7 | TRBD1 | TRBV19 | . | CASSISLGQVATYEQYF | TGTGCCAGTAGTATTAGCCTGGGACAGGTTGCAACCTACGAGCAGTACTTC
TRBJ2-7 | TRBD1 | TRBV19 | . | CASSISAGGVYEQYF | TGTGCCAGTAGTATCTCCGCAGGGGGAGTCTACGAGCAGTACTTC
TRBJ1-5 | . | TRBV5-1 | . | CASSSGRGQPQHF | TGCGCCAGCAGCTCGGGGCGAGGTCAGCCCCAGCATTTT
TRBJ2-2 | . | TRBV15 | . | CATSRRQWLNTGELFF | TGTGCCACCAGCAGGCGACAGTGGCTTAACACCGGGGAGCTGTTTTTT
TRBJ2-1 | TRBD1 | TRBV10-3 | . | CALSPRDRPNEQFF | TGTGCCTTATCCCCTCGGGACAGACCTAATGAGCAGTTCTTC
TRBJ2-2 | . | TRBV14 | . | CASSQGRERNTGELFF | TGTGCCAGCAGCCAAGGCCGAGAGAGGAACACCGGGGAGCTGTTTTTT
TRBJ2-1 | . | TRBV6-1 | . | CASIHNYNEQFF | TGTGCCAGCATTCACAACTACAATGAGCAGTTCTTC
TRBJ1-6 | . | TRBV4-1 | once | CASSQDLLQPSSYNSPLHF | TGCGCCAGCAGCCAAGATCTTTTACAGCCAAGCTCCTATAATTCACCCCTCCACTTT
TRBJ2-7 | . | TRBV10-3 | . | CAISDGAYEQYF | TGTGCCATCAGTGACGGAGCCTACGAGCAGTACTTC
TRBJ1-4 | . | TRBV6-1 | . | CASSELMVRKNEKLFF | TGTGCCAGCAGTGAGCTTATGGTGCGGAAGAATGAAAAACTGTTTTTT
TRBJ2-3 | . | TRBV28 | . | CASSFVLGTDTQYF | TGTGCCAGCAGTTTTGTACTGGGGACGGATACGCAGTATTTT
TRBJ2-2 | . | TRBV7-8 | . | CASSSGQNTGELFF | TGTGCCAGCAGCTCCGGGCAGAACACCGGGGAGCTGTTTTTT
TRBJ1-5 | . | TRBV2 | . | CASSAGWGYQPQHF | TGTGCCAGCAGCGCAGGGTGGGGGTATCAGCCCCAGCATTTT
TRBJ2-7 | . | TRBV4-1 | . | CASSQDGESEQYF | TGCGCCAGCAGCCAAGATGGGGAATCCGAGCAGTACTTC
TRBJ2-7 | . | TRBV27 | . | CASSLDRDPSSEYF | TGTGCCAGCAGCCTCGACCGGGACCCATCATCGGAGTACTTC
TRBJ2-3 | . | TRBV18 | . | CASSIKGPTDTQYF | TGTGCCAGCTCCATTAAAGGACCCACAGATACGCAGTATTTT
TRBJ2-1 | TRBD2 | TRBV19 | few | CASSTGLVLISKNYNEQFF | TGTGCCAGTAGTACGGGACTAGTGCTTATTTCTAAGAACTACAATGAGCAGTTCTTC
TRBJ1-2 | . | TRBV15 | . | CATSSHNGVGGYTF | TGTGCCACCAGCAGTCATAACGGGGTTGGTGGCTACACCTTC
TRBJ2-3 | . | TRBV6-6 | . | CASSYGLADTQYF | TGTGCCAGCAGTTACGGCCTAGCAGATACGCAGTATTTT
TRBJ2-5 | . | TRBV28 | . | CASSFTGIETQYF | TGTGCCAGCAGTTTCACAGGGATTGAGACCCAGTACTTC
TRBJ2-1 | TRBD2 | TRBV9 | . | CASSVVDSGSNNEQFF | TGTGCCAGCAGCGTAGTGGATAGCGGGAGCAACAATGAGCAGTTCTTC
TRBJ2-7 | TRBD1 | TRBV28 | . | CASTGTGGHEQYF | TGTGCCAGCACTGGGACAGGGGGTCACGAGCAGTACTTC
TRBJ1-1 | . | TRBV7-9 | . | CASSLERAFF | TGTGCCAGCAGCTTAGAGCGGGCTTTCTTT
TRBJ1-2 | . | TRBV7-9 | . | CASSLGEDGYTF | TGTGCCAGCAGCCTAGGGGAAGATGGCTACACCTTC
TRBJ2-1 | TRBD2 | TRBV7-9 | . | CASRLAGGSYNEQFF | TGTGCCAGCAGGTTAGCGGGGGGGTCCTACAATGAGCAGTTCTTC
TRBJ2-3 | . | TRBV5-1 | . | CASLLGLDTDTQYF | TGCGCCAGCCTCCTAGGTTTGGACACAGATACGCAGTATTTT
TRBJ2-1 | . | TRBV15 | . | CATSSYNEQFF | TGTGCCACCAGCAGCTACAATGAGCAGTTCTTC
TRBJ2-3 | . | TRBV7-9 | . | CASSKTLDRTDTQYF | TGTGCCAGCAGTAAGACTTTGGACCGAACAGATACGCAGTATTTT
TRBJ2-3 | . | TRBV5-6 | once | CASRRGSDTQYF | TGTGCCAGCAGGCGCGGGTCGGATACGCAGTATTTT
TRBJ2-2 | . | TRBV28 | . | CASSFWTGELFF | TGTGCCAGCAGTTTTTGGACCGGGGAGCTGTTTTTT
TRBJ2-2 | TRBD1 | TRBV11-2 | . | CASSPTVGQGTGELFF | TGTGCCAGCAGCCCCACAGTGGGACAGGGCACCGGGGAGCTGTTTTTT
TRBJ2-3 | TRBD2 | TRBV29-1 | . | CSVDDTRAGVYRSTDTQYF | TGCAGCGTTGATGATACAAGAGCGGGGGTATACCGAAGCACAGATACGCAGTATTTT
TRBJ2-5 | TRBD1 | TRBV7-6 | . | CASSLAMTGVSRETQYF | TGTGCCAGCAGCTTAGCGATGACAGGGGTATCGAGAGAGACCCAGTACTTC